This is a list of T cell receptor beta chains from one sample in a study of CD8 T cells in acute hepatitis C reinfection. Measured with immunoSEQ multiplex PCR; TCRdb has only the in-frame clones, and not every one. The sample has some 40,000 clones, around nine tenths seen once. The sample taken for sequencing was naive CD8+ T cells from PBMCs. Receptors were obtained from a man aged 25-40 years with chronic hepatitis C. CDR3s include the opening cysteine and the closing phenylalanine or tryptophan. A D gene is named only where the DNA matches it firmly. Clone size, where shown, is once, few, many, or a class for clones that have expanded.

D gene	V gene	J gene	clone size	CDR3 protein	CDR3 DNA
TRBD2	TRBV29-1	TRBJ2-7	NA	CSVAGLAGINEQYF	TGCAGCGTGGCCGGACTAGCGGGGATCAACGAGCAGTACTTC
TRBD2	TRBV19	TRBJ2-5	NA	CASSALAGGGRETQYF	TGTGCCAGTAGTGCACTAGCGGGGGGGGGCAGAGAGACCCAGTACTTC
TRBD2	TRBV9	TRBJ2-5	NA	CASSVVAGDWETQYF	TGTGCCAGCAGCGTAGTAGCGGGAGATTGGGAGACCCAGTACTTC
TRBD2	TRBV29-1	TRBJ2-3	once	CSVEDIGRGNTDTQYF	TGCAGCGTTGAAGATATAGGGCGGGGGAACACAGATACGCAGTATTTT
NA	TRBV5-4	TRBJ2-3	NA	CASSEGLADTQYF	TGTGCCAGCAGTGAGGGGCTCGCAGATACGCAGTATTTT
TRBD2	TRBV7-9	TRBJ2-2	NA	CASSFLLAGTGELFF	TGTGCCAGCAGCTTCCTGCTAGCGGGGACCGGGGAGCTGTTTTTT
NA	TRBV11-2	TRBJ2-7	NA	CASSLLQRTYEQYF	TGTGCCAGCAGCTTATTACAGAGAACCTACGAGCAGTACTTC
NA	TRBV19	TRBJ1-6	NA	CASSWGASSPLHF	TGTGCCAGTAGCTGGGGGGCTAGTTCACCCCTCCACTTT
NA	TRBV5-4	TRBJ2-1	NA	CASSLPLGLFNEQFF	TGTGCCAGCAGCTTGCCGCTCGGGCTATTTAATGAGCAGTTCTTC
NA	TRBV19	TRBJ2-1	NA	CASSIDGTNARREQFF	TGTGCCAGTAGTATAGACGGAACTAACGCTCGGCGTGAGCAGTTCTTC
NA	TRBV28	TRBJ2-5	NA	CASSLRNYQETQYF	TGTGCCAGCAGTTTACGGAACTACCAAGAGACCCAGTACTTC
NA	TRBV7-6	TRBJ2-1	NA	CASSPGGSGGEQFF	TGTGCCAGCAGCCCAGGGGGTAGCGGAGGGGAGCAGTTCTTC
NA	TRBV6-5	TRBJ2-7	NA	CASSHDSYEQYF	TGTGCCAGCAGTCATGACAGTTACGAGCAGTACTTC
NA	TRBV5-1	TRBJ2-7	NA	CASSLVGPPDEQYF	TGCGCCAGCAGCTTGGTAGGGCCTCCCGACGAGCAGTACTTC
TRBD2	TRBV10-1	TRBJ2-7	NA	CASSEPGTRKTYEQYF	TGCGCCAGCAGTGAGCCCGGGACTAGGAAGACCTACGAGCAGTACTTC
TRBD2	TRBV15	TRBJ2-7	NA	CATSTGLATYEQYF	TGTGCCACCAGCACGGGACTAGCGACCTACGAGCAGTACTTC
TRBD1	TRBV19	TRBJ2-1	NA	CASSIGTGILGSYEQFF	TGTGCCAGTAGTATTGGGACAGGGATCCTCGGTTCGTATGAGCAGTTCTTC
NA	TRBV30	TRBJ2-7	NA	CAWSVSGPYEQYF	TGTGCCTGGAGTGTAAGCGGGCCCTACGAGCAGTACTTC
NA	TRBV7-9	TRBJ2-3	NA	CASSFLGRGTDTQYF	TGTGCCAGCAGCTTCCTGGGAAGGGGCACAGATACGCAGTATTTT
NA	TRBV28	TRBJ1-4	NA	CASTIGGGEKLFF	TGTGCCAGCACTATAGGGGGAGGTGAAAAACTGTTTTTT
NA	TRBV27	TRBJ2-2	few	CASSLYPGAGELFF	TGTGCCAGCAGTTTATATCCGGGGGCCGGGGAGCTGTTTTTT
NA	TRBV7-9	TRBJ2-1	NA	CASRLGGHNEQFF	TGTGCCAGCCGCCTGGGGGGGCACAATGAGCAGTTCTTC
NA	TRBV5-4	TRBJ1-2	NA	CASSLGQPKEGYTF	TGTGCCAGCAGCTTGGGACAGCCGAAGGAGGGCTACACCTTC
NA	TRBV7-3	TRBJ2-1	NA	CASSLTPSAYNEQFF	TGTGCCAGCAGCTTAACCCCCTCGGCCTACAATGAGCAGTTCTTC
TRBD2	TRBV9	TRBJ2-3	once	CASSLRAGGPIDTQYF	TGTGCCAGCAGCTTAAGAGCGGGAGGGCCTATAGATACGCAGTATTTT
NA	TRBV2	TRBJ2-1	few	CASSTTGTSYNEQFF	TGTGCCAGCAGTACGACTGGGACCTCCTACAATGAGCAGTTCTTC
NA	TRBV27	TRBJ1-2	NA	CASSLIPRGSNYGYTF	TGTGCCAGCAGTTTAATCCCCCGGGGAAGTAACTATGGCTACACCTTC